A selection of T cell receptor beta chains follows, all from one sample in a study of STAT3 mutations in large granular lymphocyte leukemia. Sequencing used immunoSEQ multiplex PCR; TCRdb keeps in-frame clones, though not all of them. Counted here are 10,000 to 15,000 clones, more than 90% occurring once; the ten biggest clones make up 33%. Source material: peripheral blood mononuclear cells. These receptors were obtained from a man aged 40-49 years with T-cell large granular lymphocyte leukemia. Some clones in this sample may be carry-over from other donors' samples. Both conserved end residues are part of each CDR3. The D gene is left open where the match is weak. Rows give clone size only sometimes, using once, few, many, or a class for an expanded clone.

V gene: TRBV5-4; D gene: TRBD2; J gene: TRBJ2-6; clone size: NA; CDR3 protein: CAGTTGGTGANVLTF; CDR3 DNA: TGTGCCGGCACCACCGGGGGGACCGGGGCCAACGTCCTGACTTTC
V gene: TRBV7-9; D gene: TRBD1; J gene: TRBJ2-3; clone size: NA; CDR3 protein: CASSFGDRGKGTDTQYF; CDR3 DNA: TGTGCCAGCAGCTTTGGGGACAGGGGAAAAGGGACAGATACGCAGTATTTT
V gene: TRBV9; D gene: NA; J gene: TRBJ1-3; clone size: NA; CDR3 protein: CASSVGGGSGNTIYF; CDR3 DNA: TGTGCCAGCAGCGTAGGGGGGGGCTCTGGAAACACCATATATTTT
V gene: TRBV10-3; D gene: TRBD2; J gene: TRBJ2-3; clone size: NA; CDR3 protein: CAISELAARDTQYF; CDR3 DNA: TGTGCCATCAGTGAACTAGCGGCTCGGGATACGCAGTATTTT
V gene: TRBV5-1; D gene: TRBD1; J gene: TRBJ1-4; clone size: few; CDR3 protein: CASSLEGQGTEKLFF; CDR3 DNA: TGCGCCAGCAGCTTGGAAGGACAGGGCACTGAAAAACTGTTTTTT
V gene: TRBV6-1; D gene: NA; J gene: TRBJ1-5; clone size: NA; CDR3 protein: CATNRGTSKEQPQHF; CDR3 DNA: TGTGCCACCAACCGGGGGACTTCGAAGGAACAGCCCCAGCATTTT
V gene: TRBV14; D gene: TRBD1; J gene: TRBJ1-6; clone size: NA; CDR3 protein: CASRRTGVFNNSPLHF; CDR3 DNA: TGTGCCAGCAGACGGACAGGGGTATTTAATAATTCACCCCTCCACTTT
V gene: TRBV6-1; D gene: NA; J gene: TRBJ1-5; clone size: NA; CDR3 protein: CASHLGGNQPQHF; CDR3 DNA: TGTGCCAGCCACTTAGGGGGCAATCAGCCCCAGCATTTT
V gene: TRBV19; D gene: NA; J gene: TRBJ2-7; clone size: NA; CDR3 protein: CASSGAWGYEQYF; CDR3 DNA: TGTGCCAGTAGTGGCGCTTGGGGTTACGAGCAGTACTTC
V gene: TRBV7-7; D gene: NA; J gene: TRBJ1-2; clone size: NA; CDR3 protein: CASSLTENYGYTF; CDR3 DNA: TGTGCCAGCAGCCTAACAGAGAACTATGGCTACACCTTC